Shown below are 21 T cell receptor beta chains from a single sample sequenced in a study of T cells after yellow fever vaccination. TCRdb re-called the 5' RACE reads through MiXCR, storing one row per CDR3 protein. The data contain more than 95,000 distinct CDR3 sequences, almost 9% of them seen just once; the ten biggest clones take up 30% to 50%. Sequencing used CD8+ T cells sorted from PBMCs, obtained on the day of the yellow fever booster vaccination. The receptor set was obtained from a young man who received the YFV17D yellow fever vaccine.

The gene calls are TRBV2 and TRBJ2-3, with 11 bases fitting TRBD2. The length of the CDR3 is 16 residues. Germline V gene lookup returns CDR1 SNHLY and CDR2 FYNNEI. The V gene end was trimmed by 4 bases and the J gene end by 5 bases; junction bases not matched to a gene: 8. Here the CDR3 DNA reads TGTGCCAGCAGTGGGTCTAGCGGGGGGCCGGGAGATACGCAGTATTTT. It is translated as CASSGSSGGPGDTQYF. Complete variable domain (other parts from reference TRBV2 and TRBJ2-3): EPEVTQTPSHQVTQMGQEVILRCVPISNHLYFYWYRQILGQKVEFLVSFYNNEISEKSEIFDDQFSVERPDGSNFTLKIRSTKLEDSAMYFCASSGSSGGPGDTQYFGPGTRLTVL.

This chain connects TRBV5-1 to TRBJ2-5; 15 bases match TRBD2. The trim removed 3 bases at V and 5 bases at J, leaving 5 bases unmatched. The germline CDR1 and CDR2 sequences are SGHRS and YFSETQ. CDR3 length: 16 amino acids. The CDR3 DNA follows: TGCGCCAGCAGCTGGACTAGCGGGGGGGTGAAGGAGACCCAGTACTTC. This codes for CASSWTSGGVKETQYF. Variable domain in full (rest from reference TRBV5-1 and TRBJ2-5): KAGVTQTPRYLIKTRGQQVTLSCSPISGHRSVSWYQQTPGQGLQFLFEYFSETQRNKGNFPGRFSGRQFSNSRSEMNVSTLELGDSALYLCASSWTSGGVKETQYFGPGTRLLVL.

The chain employs TRBV28 and TRBJ2-1; D might be TRBD1 (6 bases). V was shortened by 4 bases and J by 5 bases, with 15 bases between the two germline ends. The CDR3 extends over 15 amino acids. The V gene's germline CDR1 is MDHEN and CDR2 SYDVKM. The CDR3 DNA is TGTGCCAGCAGTTCATTCAGGGGAGTAGACAATGAGCAGTTCTTC. Translation gives CASSSFRGVDNEQFF.

DNA for the CDR3: TGTGCCAGCAGCAAACGGAGCGGGGACCTGGGGGAGCTGTTTTTT. It codes for CASSKRSGDLGELFF. The V gene is TRBV6-1, the J gene TRBJ2-2; 7 nucleotides match TRBD2. Germline CDR1 reads MNHNS; CDR2 reads SASEGT. The CDR3 loop spans 15 amino acids. The trim removed 6 bases at V and 8 bases at J, leaving 12 bases unmatched.

This clonotype has only a few counts. The CDR3 protein is CASSFPGRGYTF. The DNA of the CDR3 is TGTGCCAGCAGTTTTCCAGGGCGCGGCTACACCTTC. This sequence joins TRBV12-3 or TRBV12-4 and TRBJ1-2; weak D call: TRBD1 (5 bases). CDR3 length: 12 amino acids. Trimming removed 3 bases from V and 8 bases from J, with 10 bases in between.

This clonotype was observed a few times. The J gene is TRBJ2-7, the V gene TRBV6-2 or TRBV6-3; weak D call: TRBD1 (5 bases). The CDR3 length is 15 residues. Deletions cut 0 bases from V and 2 bases from J, with 11 bases between. CDR1 is MNHEY and CDR2 is SVGEGT in the germline V gene. CDR3 in amino acids: CASSYSTEQAYEQYV. The CDR3 region has the DNA TGTGCCAGCAGTTACTCGACAGAACAGGCCTACGAGCAGTACGTC.

This clonotype was recorded a few times. This chain connects TRBV3-1 to TRBJ2-3; 13 positions agree with TRBD2. CDR1 and CDR2 (germline): LGHDT, YNNKEL (reference sequence). CDR3 length: 15 amino acids. With V trimmed by 3 bases and J by 6 bases, 3 bases remained unmatched. CDR3 residues: CASSQTTSGGDTQYF. The CDR3, as DNA: TGTGCCAGCAGCCAGACGACTAGCGGGGGGGATACGCAGTATTTT.

This clonotype came up a few times. Being one base from a much bigger clone, this may be a read error. The chain recombines TRBV11-2 with TRBJ2-3; 15 bases line up with TRBD2. Trimming at V came to 4 bases and at J to 4 bases, leaving 0 bases not matched to a gene. Germline V lookup: CDR1 SGHAT, CDR2 FQNNGV. The CDR3 sequence is 15 residues long. DNA of the CDR3: TGTGCCAGCAGCTGGACTAGCGGGGGGGCAGATACGCAGTATTTT. As protein: CASSWTSGGADTQYF.

The sample holds a few counts of this clonotype. The chain uses TRBV4-1 and TRBJ2-1; D might be TRBD2 (8 bases). This CDR3 has 15 amino acids. Trimming took off 3 bases at V and 9 bases at J, with 18 bases between the two ends. CDR1 and CDR2 from the germline V gene are MGHRA and YSYEKL. CDR3 nucleotide sequence: TGCGCCAGCAGCCAGGTCCCGGGAGGGGGCCTTGAGCAGTTCTTC. Translation gives CASSQVPGGGLEQFF.

This clonotype was recorded a few times. This chain links TRBV5-5 with TRBJ2-7, with a tentative D call TRBD1 (6 bases). CDR1 SGHKS and CDR2 YYEKEE come from the germline V gene (reference sequence). The V end lost 0 bases, the J end lost 4 bases, and 14 bases lay between the germline ends. The CDR3 runs to 15 residues. The CDR3 reads CASSLAGGSIYEQYF. The CDR3 region has the DNA TGTGCCAGCAGCTTGGCTGGGGGCTCTATATACGAGCAGTACTTC.

The genes are TRBV18 and TRBJ1-6; the D gene is possibly TRBD1 (6 bases). CDR3 length: 19 residues. Trimming left V 0 bases short and J 6 bases short, with 21 bases between. Germline CDR1 and CDR2: KGHSH and LQKENI. CDR3 amino acids: CASSPPMGRRGWSNSPLHF. DNA of the CDR3: TGTGCCAGCTCACCACCTATGGGGCGCAGGGGTTGGTCTAATTCACCCCTCCACTTT.

The gene calls are TRBV11-2 and TRBJ2-2; D is unresolved. The CDR3 length is 15 residues. Germline CDR1 SGHAT, CDR2 FQNNGV. Trimming took 1 base from V and 0 from J, leaving 6 bases between them. CDR3 sequence reads: CASSLVIANTGELFF. CDR3 nucleotides: TGTGCCAGCAGCTTAGTGATCGCGAACACCGGGGAGCTGTTTTTT.

V is TRBV6-5 and J is TRBJ1-1; a possible D gene is TRBD1 (6 bases). The V gene lost 2 bases and the J gene lost 1 base, with 8 bases spanning the gap. Germline CDR1 reads MNHEY; CDR2 reads SVGAGI. The CDR3 sequence is 14 residues long. The DNA of the CDR3 is TGTGCCAGCAGTTACCTGGGGGCGAACACTGAAGCTTTCTTT. Its translation is CASSYLGANTEAFF.

This clonotype was observed a few times. Relative to the germline gene, one junction end is altered; a read error may explain this. The CDR3 DNA sequence: TGCGCCAGCACCCAATTAGCGGGGGGAAACCAGTACTTC. It is translated as CASTQLAGGNQYF. The J gene is TRBJ2-5, the V gene TRBV4-1; TRBD2 agrees at 10 bases. The CDR3 totals 13 residues. The germline CDR1 and CDR2 sequences are MGHRA and YSYEKL.

The genes are TRBV5-1 and TRBJ2-2; D is ambiguous. Trimming shortened V by 1 base and J by 4 bases, and 14 bases separated the two germline ends. The CDR3 contains 16 residues. Germline loops: CDR1 SGHRS, CDR2 YFSETQ. CDR3 bases: TGCGCCAGCAGCTTGAGGCTAGGATGGGGCACCGGGGAGCTGTTTTTT. It codes for CASSLRLGWGTGELFF.

The J gene is TRBJ1-2, the V gene TRBV7-2; D might be TRBD1 (5 bases). The CDR3 has 14 residues. V was trimmed by 4 bases and J by 2 bases, leaving 11 bases between them. Looked up from germline, CDR1 is SGHTA and CDR2 is FQGNSA. The CDR3 protein is CASSWRGGNYGYTF. In DNA, the CDR3 is TGTGCCAGCAGCTGGCGGGGCGGGAACTATGGCTACACCTTC.

V and J are TRBV5-5 and TRBJ1-2; TRBD1 might be the D (5 bases). Germline CDR1 is SGHKS and CDR2 is YYEKEE (reference sequence). With 1 base removed from V and 5 bases from J, the gap between germline ends came to 15 bases. The CDR3 runs 15 residues. This chain's CDR3 is CASSLHGGDSYGYTF. The CDR3 DNA is TGTGCCAGCAGCTTGCACGGCGGGGACTCGTATGGCTACACCTTC.

This clonotype showed up just a few times. This chain uses TRBV7-8 with TRBJ2-7; TRBD2 is a possible D gene (6 bases). In germline, CDR1 is SGHVS, CDR2 FQNEAQ. CDR3 length: 14 residues. The ends were cut back, 1 base at V and 3 bases at J, with 10 bases in the middle. CDR3 nucleotide sequence: TGTGCCAGCAGCTTAGACCTCGGGGGCTACGAGCAGTACTTC. Translated: CASSLDLGGYEQYF.

The CDR3 DNA reads TGTGCCAGCAGCCCCGACAGGGAGGCAGAGCAGTACTTC. Encoded protein: CASSPDREAEQYF. This chain connects TRBV28 to TRBJ2-7, with D possibly being TRBD1 (7 bases). The CDR3 has 13 residues. In germline, CDR1 is MDHEN, CDR2 SYDVKM. With 6 bases removed from V and 7 bases from J, the gap between germline ends came to 16 bases.

This clonotype has just a few counts. This chain joins TRBV4-2 and TRBJ2-1, with D perhaps TRBD1 or TRBD2 (5 bases each). V lost 4 bases to trimming and J lost 0 bases, with 13 bases between them. The germline V gene encodes CDR1 LGHNA and CDR2 YNFKEQ. The CDR3 is 16 residues long. For the CDR3, the DNA is TGTGCCAGCAGCCCGGGGACGGGGAGCTCCTACAATGAGCAGTTCTTC. Residues: CASSPGTGSSYNEQFF.

This rearrangement joins TRBV6-2 or TRBV6-3 to TRBJ1-5, with D maybe TRBD1 (5 bases). Per germline, CDR1 MNHEY and CDR2 SVGEGT. CDR3 size: 15 residues. V was cut by 3 bases and J by 1 base, with 10 bases left in between. Written as DNA, the CDR3 is TGTGCCAGCAGTTATGACAGTTGGAGCAATCAGCCCCAGCATTTT. This translates into CASSYDSWSNQPQHF.